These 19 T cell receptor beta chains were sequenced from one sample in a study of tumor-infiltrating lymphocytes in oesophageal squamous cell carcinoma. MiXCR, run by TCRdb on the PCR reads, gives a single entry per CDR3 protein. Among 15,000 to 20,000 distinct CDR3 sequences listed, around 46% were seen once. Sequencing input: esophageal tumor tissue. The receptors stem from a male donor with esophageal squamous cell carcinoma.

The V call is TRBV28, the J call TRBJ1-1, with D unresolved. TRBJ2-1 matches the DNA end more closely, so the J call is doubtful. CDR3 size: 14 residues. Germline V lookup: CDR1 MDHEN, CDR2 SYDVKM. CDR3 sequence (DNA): TGTGCCAGCAGTTTAGCCGGGTCTCAAGAGACCCAGTTCTTC. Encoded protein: CASSLAGSQETQFF.

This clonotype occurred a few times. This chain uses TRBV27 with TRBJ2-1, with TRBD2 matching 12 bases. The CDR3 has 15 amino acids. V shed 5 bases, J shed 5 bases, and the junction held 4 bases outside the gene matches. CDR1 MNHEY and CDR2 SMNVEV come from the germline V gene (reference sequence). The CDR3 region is CASSKLAGGHNEQFF. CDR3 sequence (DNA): TGTGCCAGCAGTAAGCTAGCGGGAGGGCACAATGAGCAGTTCTTC.

The CDR3 nucleotides are TGTGCCAGCAGCTCCATACGGGACAGGGGGTTCTGGGAGACCCAGTACTTC. The encoded protein is CASSSIRDRGFWETQYF. The rearrangement joins TRBV7-8 to TRBJ2-5; 11 bases agree with TRBD1. The CDR3 has 17 residues. V trimming: 4 bases; J trimming: 5 bases; junction bases outside the gene matches: 12. CDR1 and CDR2 (germline): SGHVS, FQNEAQ.

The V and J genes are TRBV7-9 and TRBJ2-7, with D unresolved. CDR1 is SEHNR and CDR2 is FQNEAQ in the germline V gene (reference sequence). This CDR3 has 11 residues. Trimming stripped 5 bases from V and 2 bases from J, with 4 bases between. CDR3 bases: TGTGCCAGCAGCACCGCCTACGAGCAGTACTTC. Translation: CASSTAYEQYF.

Written as DNA, the CDR3 is TGTGCCAGCAGTTCCCTAGGACTGGGGAGCGGCGAGCAGTACTTC. The encoded protein is CASSSLGLGSGEQYF. The rearrangement joins TRBV28 to TRBJ2-4, with a possible D match to TRBD2 (5 bases). The DNA end is a closer match to TRBJ2-7, so the J assignment may be wrong. The germline gives CDR1 MDHEN, CDR2 SYDVKM. This CDR3 has 15 amino acids.

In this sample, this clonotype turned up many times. CDR3 DNA sequence: TGTGCCATCAGTGCGGGACAGCTCCAAGAGACCCAGTACTTC. This gives the protein CAISAGQLQETQYF. This chain links TRBV10-3 with TRBJ2-5, with TRBD1 matching over 7 bases. This CDR3 region has 14 residues. V lost 4 bases and J lost 1; bases outside the gene matches: 3. From germline, CDR1 is ENHRY and CDR2 SYGVKD.

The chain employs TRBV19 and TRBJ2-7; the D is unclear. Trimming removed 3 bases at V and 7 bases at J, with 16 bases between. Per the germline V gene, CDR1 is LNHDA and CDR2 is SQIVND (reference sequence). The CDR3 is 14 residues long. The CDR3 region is CASSIWGFKEEQYF. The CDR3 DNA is TGTGCCAGTAGTATTTGGGGATTTAAGGAGGAGCAGTACTTC.

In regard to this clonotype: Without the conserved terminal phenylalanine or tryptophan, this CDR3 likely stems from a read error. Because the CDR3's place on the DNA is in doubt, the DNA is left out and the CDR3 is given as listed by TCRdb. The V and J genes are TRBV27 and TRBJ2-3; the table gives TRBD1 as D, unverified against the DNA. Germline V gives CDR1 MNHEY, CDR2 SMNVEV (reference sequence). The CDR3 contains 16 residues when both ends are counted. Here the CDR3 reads CASSAGQGTHEQYFGP.

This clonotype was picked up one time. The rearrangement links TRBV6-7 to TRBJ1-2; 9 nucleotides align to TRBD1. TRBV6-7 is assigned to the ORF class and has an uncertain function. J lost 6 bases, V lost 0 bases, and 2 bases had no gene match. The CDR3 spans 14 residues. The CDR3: CASSYSRDRDGYTF. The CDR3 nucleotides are TGTGCCAGCAGTTACTCCCGGGACAGGGATGGCTACACCTTC.

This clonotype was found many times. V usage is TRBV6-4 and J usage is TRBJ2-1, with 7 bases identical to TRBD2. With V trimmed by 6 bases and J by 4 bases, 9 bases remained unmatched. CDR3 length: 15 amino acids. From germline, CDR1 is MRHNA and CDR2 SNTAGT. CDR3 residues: CASSPSSGPYNEQFF. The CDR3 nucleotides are TGTGCCAGCAGCCCCTCTAGCGGACCATACAATGAGCAGTTCTTC.

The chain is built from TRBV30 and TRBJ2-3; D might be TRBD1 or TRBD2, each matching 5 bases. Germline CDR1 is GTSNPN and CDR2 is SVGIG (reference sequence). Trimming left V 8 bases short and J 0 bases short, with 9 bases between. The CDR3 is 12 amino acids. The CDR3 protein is CAVGASTDTQYF. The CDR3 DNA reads TGTGCCGTCGGGGCTAGCACAGATACGCAGTATTTT.

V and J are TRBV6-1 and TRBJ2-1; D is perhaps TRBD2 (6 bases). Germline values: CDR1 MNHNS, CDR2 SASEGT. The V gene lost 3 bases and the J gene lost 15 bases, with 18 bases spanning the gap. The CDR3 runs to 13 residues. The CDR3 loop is CASSEAPSRGWFF. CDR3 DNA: TGTGCCAGCAGTGAGGCCCCCAGCCGGGGGTGGTTCTTC.

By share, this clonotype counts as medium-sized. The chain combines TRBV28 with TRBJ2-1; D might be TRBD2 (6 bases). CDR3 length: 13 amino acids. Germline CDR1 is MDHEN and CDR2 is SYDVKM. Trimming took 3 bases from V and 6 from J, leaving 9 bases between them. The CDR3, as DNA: TGTGCCAGCAGTTTGGGGGGTCCCAATGAGCAGTTCTTC. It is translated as CASSLGGPNEQFF.

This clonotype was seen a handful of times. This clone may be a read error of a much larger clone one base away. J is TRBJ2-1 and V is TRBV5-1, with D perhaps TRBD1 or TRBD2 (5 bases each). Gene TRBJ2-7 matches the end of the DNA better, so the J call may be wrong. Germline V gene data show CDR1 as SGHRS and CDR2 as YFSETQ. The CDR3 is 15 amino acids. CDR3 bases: TGCGCCAGCTCGGCCGGGACCATCCCCGGGAATGAGCAGTACTTC. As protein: CASSAGTIPGNEQYF.

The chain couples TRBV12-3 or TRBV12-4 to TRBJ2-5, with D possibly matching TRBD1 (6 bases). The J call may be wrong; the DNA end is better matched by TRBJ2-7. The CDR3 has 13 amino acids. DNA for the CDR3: TGTGCCAGCAGTGTTAACAGGGACGACGAGCAGTACTTC. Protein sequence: CASSVNRDDEQYF.

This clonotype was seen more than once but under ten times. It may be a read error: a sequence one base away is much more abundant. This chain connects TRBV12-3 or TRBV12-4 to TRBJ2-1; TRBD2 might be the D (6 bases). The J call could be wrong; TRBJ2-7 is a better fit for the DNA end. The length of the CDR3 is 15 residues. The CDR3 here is CASGALAGSYNEQYF. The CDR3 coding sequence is TGTGCCAGCGGTGCGTTGGCGGGATCCTACAATGAGCAGTACTTC.

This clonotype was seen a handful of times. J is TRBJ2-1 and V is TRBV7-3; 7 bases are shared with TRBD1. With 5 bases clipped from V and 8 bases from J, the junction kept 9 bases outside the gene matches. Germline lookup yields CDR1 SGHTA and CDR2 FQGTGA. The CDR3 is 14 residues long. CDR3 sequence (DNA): TGTGCCAGCAGCGATTCGACAGGGTTGGATGAGCAGTTCTTC. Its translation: CASSDSTGLDEQFF.

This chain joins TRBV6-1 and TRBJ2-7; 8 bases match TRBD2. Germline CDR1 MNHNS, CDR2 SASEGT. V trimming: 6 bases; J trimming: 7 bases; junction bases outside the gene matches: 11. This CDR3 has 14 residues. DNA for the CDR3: TGTGCCAGCAGACCCCTGCGGGAGGTGTATGAGCAGTACTTC. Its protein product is CASRPLREVYEQYF.

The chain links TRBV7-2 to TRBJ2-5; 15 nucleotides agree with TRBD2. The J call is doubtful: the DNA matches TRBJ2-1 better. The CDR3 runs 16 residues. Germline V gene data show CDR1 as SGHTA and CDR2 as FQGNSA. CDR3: CASSLSGTSGRNEQFF. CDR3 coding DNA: TGTGCCAGCAGCTTGTCCGGGACTAGCGGGAGGAATGAGCAGTTCTTC.